The 19 T cell receptor beta chains listed next were all sequenced from one sample in a study of T cell changes during pregnancy in multiple sclerosis. Profiled with immunoSEQ multiplex PCR; TCRdb holds only in-frame clones, not every one. The data contain about 31,000 clones, about 89% of them seen just once; the ten biggest clones take up 5.5% to 8%. The specimen was CD8+ T cells from peripheral blood mononuclear cells, collected in the second trimester of pregnancy. These receptors were collected from a female donor with multiple sclerosis, enrolled in a pregnancy study.

This chain links TRBV13 with TRBJ2-7; 8 bases are shared with TRBD1. Germline CDR1 and CDR2: PRHDT and FYEKMQ (reference sequence). V gave up 0 bases and J gave up 5 bases; unmatched junction bases: 6. CDR3 size: 15 residues. CDR3 sequence: CASSLGQGGSHEQYF. The CDR3 DNA sequence: TGTGCCAGCAGCTTAGGACAGGGGGGTTCCCACGAGCAGTACTTC.

This clone was observed a single time. V is TRBV7-9 and J is TRBJ2-2; TRBD2 agrees at 14 bases. Trimming at V came to 5 bases and at J to 6 bases, leaving 5 bases not matched to a gene. Germline V lookup: CDR1 SEHNR, CDR2 FQNEAQ (reference sequence). The CDR3 spans 16 residues. Here the CDR3 DNA reads TGTGCCAGCAGCCGGACTAGCGGGAGGACGGCCGGGGAGCTGTTTTTT. It translates to CASSRTSGRTAGELFF. Filled out from reference TRBV7-9 and TRBJ2-2, the complete variable domain reads DTGVSQNPRHKITKRGQNVTFRCDPISEHNRLYWYRQTLGQGPEFLTYFQNEAQLEKSRLLSDRFSAERPKGSFSTLEIQRTEQGDSAMYLCASSRTSGRTAGELFFGEGSRLTVL.

This clone was picked up one time. The chain is built from TRBV5-6 and TRBJ2-7; 8 bases are a match to TRBD2. The CDR3 sequence is 15 residues long. V shed 0 bases and J 3 bases; nucleotides not matched to a gene: 5. From germline, CDR1 is SGHDT and CDR2 YYEEEE. CDR3 residues: CASSLAGTSLYEQYF. DNA of the CDR3: TGTGCCAGCAGCTTGGCCGGGACTAGTCTCTACGAGCAGTACTTC.

The chain employs TRBV27 and TRBJ2-7, with a possible D match to TRBD2 (6 bases). With 5 bases removed from V and 7 bases from J, the gap between germline ends came to 9 bases. Germline assignment: CDR1 MNHEY and CDR2 SMNVEV (reference sequence). The CDR3 runs 11 residues. The CDR3 DNA follows: TGTGCCAGCAGTCGGGGGAATGAGCAGTACTTC. Residues: CASSRGNEQYF.

The chain couples TRBV28 to TRBJ2-1; 7 nucleotides align to TRBD2. This CDR3 is 14 amino acids long. V shed 5 bases and J 5 bases; nucleotides not matched to a gene: 6. From germline, CDR1 is MDHEN and CDR2 SYDVKM. The CDR3 DNA follows: TGTGCCAGCAGTCCGGGACTATACAACAATGAGCAGTTCTTC. Residues: CASSPGLYNNEQFF.

The chain is built from TRBV6-6 and TRBJ1-2, with 7 bases identical to TRBD1. The V and J ends lost 0 bases and 4 bases, in that order; junction bases with no gene match: 8. The V gene's germline CDR1 is MNHNY and CDR2 SVGAGI (reference sequence). The CDR3 covers 16 residues. CDR3 region: CASSYSAAGGSYGYTF. CDR3 DNA sequence: TGTGCCAGCAGTTACTCCGCCGCAGGGGGTTCCTATGGCTACACCTTC.

The chain has TRBV4-2 and TRBJ2-3, with 9 bases lining up with TRBD2. This CDR3 has 17 amino acids. V dropped 3 bases and J dropped 4; count of bases not matched to a gene: 11. CDR1 is LGHNA and CDR2 is YNFKEQ in the germline V gene. Here the CDR3 DNA reads TGTGCCAGCAGCCAGGTTCCAACCGCGGGAGGGGCAGATACGCAGTATTTT. Protein: CASSQVPTAGGADTQYF.

This sequence joins TRBV7-5 and TRBJ2-1; the tabulated D call, TRBD2, remains unverified against the DNA. TRBV7-5 is assigned pseudogene status. The CDR3 is made up of 13 amino acids. The CDR3 nucleotides are TGTGCCAGAAGCGCCTGGACTCGGGATGAGCAGTTCTTC. Protein sequence: CARSAWTRDEQFF.

The rearrangement joins TRBV5-1 to TRBJ2-3; D gene uncertain. CDR1 and CDR2 from the germline V gene are SGHRS and YFSETQ. Trimming pared 4 bases from V and 5 bases from J, leaving 14 bases between. The CDR3 contains 14 residues. CDR3 coding DNA: TGCGCCAGCAGCCAATGGCCGGGTGGAGATACGCAGTATTTT. This codes for CASSQWPGGDTQYF.

The table lists this clone with a count of one. V and J are TRBV5-6 and TRBJ2-3, with a possible D match to TRBD2 (6 bases). The V end lost 3 bases, the J end lost 3 bases, and 17 bases lay between the germline ends. The germline V gene has CDR1 SGHDT and CDR2 YYEEEE. The CDR3 contains 16 residues. CDR3 DNA: TGTGCCAGCAGCTCAGACCGGAGGGCCCTAACAGATACGCAGTATTTT. It yields the protein CASSSDRRALTDTQYF.

This chain uses TRBV7-9 with TRBJ2-4; 7 nucleotides align to TRBD2. Germline V gene data show CDR1 as SEHNR and CDR2 as FQNEAQ (reference sequence). The CDR3 is 13 residues long. Trimming took 5 bases from V and 8 from J; bases not matched to a gene: 6. The DNA of the CDR3 is TGTGCCAGCAGCCCGCCCGCGGGGGACATTCAGTACTTC. It encodes CASSPPAGDIQYF. Together with reference TRBV7-9 and TRBJ2-4, the CDR3 gives the full variable domain: DTGVSQNPRHKITKRGQNVTFRCDPISEHNRLYWYRQTLGQGPEFLTYFQNEAQLEKSRLLSDRFSAERPKGSFSTLEIQRTEQGDSAMYLCASSPPAGDIQYFGAGTRLSVL.

The V call is TRBV28, the J call TRBJ1-1, with no clear D. This CDR3 comprises 14 residues. The germline V gene has CDR1 MDHEN and CDR2 SYDVKM. The germline V and J ends were trimmed by 2 bases and 1 base, with 8 bases remaining between them. CDR3 in DNA: TGTGCCAGCAGTTTAGTTCGGGAGAACACTGAAGCTTTCTTT. This encodes CASSLVRENTEAFF. Looking up the rest from reference TRBV28 and TRBJ1-1 gives the full variable domain: DVKVTQSSRYLVKRTGEKVFLECVQDMDHENMFWYRQDPGLGLRLIYFSYDVKMKEKGDIPEGYSVSREKKERFSLILESASTNQTSMYLCASSLVRENTEAFFGQGTRLTVV.

This rearrangement joins TRBV10-3 to TRBJ1-2, with D tentatively TRBD1 (5 bases). The CDR3 sequence is 16 residues long. Trimming pared 7 bases from V and 2 bases from J, leaving 20 bases between. Germline V lookup: CDR1 ENHRY, CDR2 SYGVKD. As DNA, the CDR3 is TGTGCCATCACTCAACAAGCCAGGGTGTCGAACTATGGCTACACCTTC. Its protein product is CAITQQARVSNYGYTF.

The genes are TRBV2 and TRBJ2-5; D call uncertain. The CDR3 has 14 amino acids. CDR1 and CDR2 from the germline V gene are SNHLY and FYNNEI. V dropped 6 bases and J dropped 1 base, with 12 bases sitting between them. The CDR3 bases are TGTGCCAGCAGGGCGGAAGGAACCCAAGAGACCCAGTACTTC. It yields the protein CASRAEGTQETQYF.

The chain couples TRBV14 to TRBJ2-7; 7 bases are shared with TRBD2. The CDR3 runs 15 residues. Trimming removed 4 bases from V and 4 bases from J; junction bases left unmatched: 10. Germline CDR1 SGHDN, CDR2 FVKESK. Here the CDR3 reads CASSPTGGRVYEQYF. CDR3 coding DNA: TGTGCCAGCAGCCCCACCGGGGGGAGGGTTTACGAGCAGTACTTC.

The CDR3 protein is CASSSAGLAGDQQYF. Here the CDR3 DNA reads TGTGCCAGCAGTTCAGCGGGACTAGCGGGAGATCAGCAGTACTTC. The genes are TRBV7-9 and TRBJ2-7; 14 nucleotides agree with TRBD2. Per the germline V gene, CDR1 is SEHNR and CDR2 is FQNEAQ (reference sequence). V shed 6 bases, J shed 8 bases, and the junction held 9 bases outside the gene matches. CDR3 size: 15 residues. Full variable domain (outside the CDR3, taken from reference TRBV7-9 and TRBJ2-7): DTGVSQNPRHKITKRGQNVTFRCDPISEHNRLYWYRQTLGQGPEFLTYFQNEAQLEKSRLLSDRFSAERPKGSFSTLEIQRTEQGDSAMYLCASSSAGLAGDQQYFGPGTRLTVT.

The rearrangement links TRBV11-2 to TRBJ2-1, with D tentatively TRBD1 (6 bases). The CDR3 is made up of 15 amino acids. V was clipped by 6 bases and J by 4 bases, with 16 bases between them. Germline CDR1 reads SGHAT; CDR2 reads FQNNGV. CDR3 DNA: TGTGCCAGCAGTCTAGGGGGAGTCGTTTACAATGAGCAGTTCTTC. This sequence encodes CASSLGGVVYNEQFF.

V usage is TRBV6-4 and J usage is TRBJ2-3; D is possibly TRBD2 (5 bases). Per the germline V gene, CDR1 is MRHNA and CDR2 is SNTAGT. The V end was cut by 0 bases, the J end by 8 bases, with 9 bases between. The CDR3 totals 13 residues. CDR3 in DNA: TGTGCCAGCAGTGACTCAGAAGCGGCTACGCAGTATTTT. Its protein product is CASSDSEAATQYF.

CDR3 loop: CAISTGGREGYTF. CDR3 sequence (DNA): TGTGCCATCAGCACAGGGGGCCGCGAAGGCTACACCTTC. The V call is TRBV10-3, the J call TRBJ1-2, with 9 bases matching TRBD1. The CDR3 runs 13 residues. From germline, CDR1 is ENHRY and CDR2 SYGVKD. V dropped 6 bases and J dropped 8; count of bases not matched to a gene: 7.